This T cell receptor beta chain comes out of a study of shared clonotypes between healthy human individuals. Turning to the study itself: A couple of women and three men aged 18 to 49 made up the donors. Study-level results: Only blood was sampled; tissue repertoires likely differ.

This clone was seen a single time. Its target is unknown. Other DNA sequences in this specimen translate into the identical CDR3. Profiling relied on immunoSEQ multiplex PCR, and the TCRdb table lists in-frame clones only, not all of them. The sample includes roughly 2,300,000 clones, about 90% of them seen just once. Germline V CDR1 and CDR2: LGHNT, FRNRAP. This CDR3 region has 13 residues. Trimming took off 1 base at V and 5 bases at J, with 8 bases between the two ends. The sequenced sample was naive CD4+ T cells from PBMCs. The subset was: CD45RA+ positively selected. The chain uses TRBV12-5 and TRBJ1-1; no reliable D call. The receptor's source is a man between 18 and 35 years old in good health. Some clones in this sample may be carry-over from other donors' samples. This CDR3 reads CASGLEVGTEAFF. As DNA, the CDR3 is TGTGCTAGTGGTTTGGAGGTGGGGACTGAAGCTTTCTTT. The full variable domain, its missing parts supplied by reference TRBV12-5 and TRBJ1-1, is DARVTQTPRHKVTEMGQEVTMRCQPILGHNTVFWYRQTMMQGLELLAYFRNRAPLDDSGMPKDRFSAEMPDATLATLKIQPSEPRDSAVYFCASGLEVGTEAFFGQGTRLTVV.